Reported below is one TCR beta chain. Its target is unknown. Separate from the approximately 700-subject first cohort was the approximately 120-subject validation cohort, to which the donors belonged. The repertoire was sequenced with immunoSEQ multiplex PCR; TCRdb's copy has only in-frame clones and lacks some. The data show about 140,000 clones, approximately 84% seen once. This record belongs to a study of cytomegalovirus exposure and HLA in healthy donors. General study points: In vitro checks showed that a few CMV-associated chains really do target CMV antigens.

This sequence was found in a woman under 40 in good health and CMV-seronegative. Sequenced input: PBMCs.

This CDR3 reads CASSTSGIPYGYTF. The CDR3, as DNA: TGTGCCAGTAGTACCTCAGGGATCCCCTATGGCTACACCTTC. The gene calls are TRBV19 and TRBJ1-2, with a possible D match to TRBD1 (5 bases). This CDR3 has 14 amino acids. Looked up from germline, CDR1 is LNHDA and CDR2 is SQIVND (reference sequence). V gave up 4 bases and J gave up 4 bases, with 13 bases separating them.